This TCR beta chain was found in a study of blood T cell repertoires in COVID-19 (dated by TCRdb to 2019 to 2021). Regarding the study in general: The collaborator samples originated in the United States, Italy and Spain and spanned the acute and convalescent phases of COVID-19. The prospective study material was composed of cDNA or gDNA derived from T cells, B-cell-depleted T cells, or PBMCs. The dataset comprised deeply sampled blood TCRbeta repertoires from subjects exposed to, actively infected with, or recovered from COVID-19. The repertoires were made available in a free public database intended to serve as a resource for research on the immune response to SARS-CoV-2. Samples were obtained from the ongoing ImmuneRACE study (first 160 participants) and from approximately 1,200 subjects provided by 6 global collaborators. A de-identified subject ID, COVID-19 status, age in years and sex were almost always included in the sample metadata. Where available, HLA class I and class II types were taken from metadata supplied by the sample provider and were not determined by assay-based typing. Beyond this particular receptor, the publication reports: The amount of clinical and demographic metadata varied by source and participant and was provided uncurated.

V and J lose 3 bases and 7 bases, and a span of 18 bases separates them. The cysteine opens and the phenylalanine closes a CDR3 of 15 amino acids. The only DNA kept is the CDR3, 45 bases in frame from the first base. In the germline V gene, CDR1 corresponds to MDHEN and CDR2 to SYDVKM. In the case of this clone: The target of this receptor is not known. Per-nucleotide qualities are absent, and no much larger clonotype sits a single base away.

Participants in the prospective study were aged about 18 to 100 years, lived in under 30 United States geographic areas, and enrolled through a virtual design. To assign participants to cohorts, the prospective study relied on clinical history that participants themselves reported in a screening survey and a study questionnaire. ImmuneRACE Cohort 3 recovered participants were defined by two consecutive negative NP/OP PCR tests, healthcare professional clearance, or symptom resolution. Each participant in the prospective study had whole blood, serum and a nasopharyngeal or oropharyngeal swab collected by mobile phlebotomists. Prospective study participants could optionally give additional blood draws and questionnaires over an approximately two-month period. Prospective study blood samples were shipped either frozen or at room temperature before DNA extraction. The immunoSEQ Assay, a bias-controlled multiplex PCR, was used to amplify TCRbeta CDR3 regions from genomic DNA. The paper's processing steps were these. The number of nucleated cells in each sample was estimated by amplification of reference gene primers within the assay. Sequence reads were collapsed and filtered to measure the absolute abundance of every unique TCRbeta CDR3 rearrangement. Productive Simpson clonality was computed per sample as the square root of Simpson's diversity index over productive rearrangements. TCRdb mirrors the immuneACCESS table, restricted to in-frame sequences. Some clones are absent from its copies; in checked studies, under half trace to an unresolved V gene, and the reason for the others is unknown. The DNA gave D and trimming, while V, J and clone size come from that table. The sample profile shows 300,000 to 450,000 clones; roughly 84% of them were found once. The ten largest make up roughly 1% of the sample.

The chain is assembled from TRBV28 and TRBJ1-1, with no D gene named confidently. This TCR came from a woman in her 30s who had recovered from COVID-19. The specimen was PBMCs or T cells enriched from blood (not recorded which). The nucleotide sequence reads TGTGCCAGCAGTTTTCGAGGGCCGCTAAACCTTGAAGCTTTCTTT. Translation gives CASSFRGPLNLEAFF.